The rows below give T cell receptor beta chains drawn from one sample of a study of metastatic and nonmetastatic thyroid tumors. TCRdb used MiXCR to call clones anew from the PCR reads. Of 25,000 to 30,000 clones in the sample, roughly 23% were seen once. The sample taken for sequencing was blood. The receptors shown here come from a female donor with papillary thyroid cancer or a benign thyroid nodule (not recorded which). Some clones in this sample may be carry-over from other donors' samples. CDR3s include the opening cysteine and the closing phenylalanine or tryptophan. The D gene is left open where the match is weak. Size tells how often a clone was seen (once, few, many) or the class of an expanded clone, and some rows leave it out.

j_gene	v_gene	abundance	d_gene	CDR3nt	CDR3aa
TRBJ1-2	TRBV4-3	many	-	TGCGCCAGCAGCCAAATCTCCAGTTCCTTCTATGGCTACACCTTC	CASSQISSSFYGYTF
TRBJ1-5	TRBV7-2	many	-	TGTGCCAGCAGCTTAGTTTCAGGGAGTAATCAGCCCCAGCATTTT	CASSLVSGSNQPQHF
TRBJ2-7	TRBV7-6	-	TRBD2	TGTGCCAGCAGCTCACCCATAGCGGGAGCTTCCTACGAGCAGTACTTC	CASSSPIAGASYEQYF
TRBJ2-2	TRBV20-1	many	TRBD2	TGCAGTGCTAGGAGGACTAGCGGGAGTAGAGGAAGCACCGGGGAGCTGTTTTTT	CSARRTSGSRGSTGELFF
TRBJ1-6	TRBV5-1	-	-	TGCGCCAGCAGCTTGGTGGGACCTAATTCACCCCTCCACTTT	CASSLVGPNSPLHF
TRBJ1-3	TRBV6-1	many	-	TGTGCCAGCAGCGCTACCGGGACCTCTGGAAACACCATATATTTT	CASSATGTSGNTIYF
TRBJ1-4	TRBV7-2	many	-	TGTGCCAGCAGCTTGGTCGCAGGTCCAAATGAAAAACTGTTTTTT	CASSLVAGPNEKLFF
TRBJ2-7	TRBV12-3/TRBV12-4	medium-sized	-	TGTGCCAGCACTCGCGAGGGGACCACAGGTTCGGGCGAGCAGTACTTC	CASTREGTTGSGEQYF
TRBJ2-5	TRBV7-2	-	-	TGTGCCAGCAGCTTACGGCAGGGCCAGACCCAGTACTTC	CASSLRQGQTQYF
TRBJ2-7	TRBV3-1	-	-	TGTGCCAGCAGCCAAGGCCCCCAGTCTGGTGAGCAGTACTTC	CASSQGPQSGEQYF
TRBJ2-1	TRBV7-8	-	-	TGTGCCAGCAGCTTCGGTAGCTGGAATGAGCAGTTCTTC	CASSFGSWNEQFF
TRBJ2-5	TRBV5-1	many	-	TGCGCCAGCAGCTTGTTTGCGGGGGCTGGGGAGACCCAGTACTTC	CASSLFAGAGETQYF
TRBJ2-2	TRBV24-1	-	TRBD1	TGTGCCACCATTGACCCCCGACAGGGTTCCGGGGAGCTGTTTTTT	CATIDPRQGSGELFF
TRBJ2-1	TRBV6-2/TRBV6-3	many	-	TGTGCCAGCAGTTACTCGATGTCCGGGGTTAAGGTGGATGAGCAGTTCTTC	CASSYSMSGVKVDEQFF
TRBJ2-5	TRBV5-6	many	TRBD1	TGTGCCAGCAGCTTGACCGGGACAGCAAACCGAGGGGAGACCCAGTACTTC	CASSLTGTANRGETQYF
TRBJ2-3	TRBV7-9	many	TRBD1	TGTGCCAGCAGCCCTGGACAGGGAGCGGATACGCAGTATTTT	CASSPGQGADTQYF
TRBJ2-7	TRBV30	-	-	TGTGCCTGGAGTGACCTATTCTACGAGCAGTACTTC	CAWSDLFYEQYF
TRBJ2-1	TRBV19	few	-	TGTGCCAGTAGTATGGTGGGGGCAGGAGAGCAGTTCTTC	CASSMVGAGEQFF
TRBJ2-7	TRBV5-1	few	-	TGCGCCAGCAGCCTCCCCTCCTACGAGCAGTACTTC	CASSLPSYEQYF
TRBJ2-7	TRBV20-1	-	-	TGCAGTGCTAGAACAGGGACAAAGGTGCTCTACGAGCAGTACTTC	CSARTGTKVLYEQYF
TRBJ2-1	TRBV12-3/TRBV12-4	medium-sized	TRBD2	TGTGCCAGCAGTTTGGCCGGGACTAGCGGGAATGAGCAGTTCTTC	CASSLAGTSGNEQFF
TRBJ2-1	TRBV2	-	TRBD2	TGTGCCAGCAGTGATACGGGAGGGTGGATCCGACCATCGTACAATGAGAAGTTCTTC	CASSDTGGWIRPSYNEKFF
TRBJ1-1	TRBV20-1	-	-	TGCAGTGCTAGGGCTTATAATCACACTGAAGCTTTCTTT	CSARAYNHTEAFF
TRBJ1-3	TRBV6-1	-	-	TGTGCCACCACACGTGACCGAAACACCATATATTTT	CATTRDRNTIYF
TRBJ2-1	TRBV7-2	few	-	TGTGCCAGCAGCGTCGGTACTGATCAGTTCTTC	CASSVGTDQFF
TRBJ2-7	TRBV6-1	few	TRBD1	TGTGCCAGCAGTTCCCAGACAGGGGACACCTACGAGCAGTACTTC	CASSSQTGDTYEQYF
TRBJ2-7	TRBV3-1	many	-	TGTGCCAGCAGCCAAGGGGTACAGCGTCGCAACGAGCAGTACTTC	CASSQGVQRRNEQYF
TRBJ2-2	TRBV6-1	few	TRBD2	TGTGCCAGCAGTGGATCAGCGGGGGGGAACACCGGGGAGCTGTTTTTT	CASSGSAGGNTGELFF
TRBJ2-5	TRBV3-1	-	TRBD2	TGTGCCAGCAGGATGGGAGGGGTGGAGACCCAGTACTTC	CASRMGGVETQYF
TRBJ2-5	TRBV2	many	-	TGTGCCAGCAACGAAAGGGGGGGTCACAAGAGGGAGACCCAGTACTTC	CASNERGGHKRETQYF
TRBJ1-6	TRBV19	medium-sized	TRBD1	TGTGCCAGTAGCACGACAGGGGGCCAATCACCCCTCCACTTT	CASSTTGGQSPLHF
TRBJ1-6	TRBV7-2	-	-	TGTTCCAGCAGCTTAGCGATACATGGGGCGAAATCACCCCTCCACTTT	CSSSLAIHGAKSPLHF
TRBJ1-6	TRBV12-3/TRBV12-4	many	-	TGTGCCAGCACTCATCGGGTTAAGGATTCACCCCTCCACTTT	CASTHRVKDSPLHF
TRBJ2-7	TRBV3-1	many	TRBD1	TGTGCCAGCGGGAAGGGACAGACAGGCTACGAGCAGTACTTC	CASGKGQTGYEQYF
TRBJ2-5	TRBV4-3	-	TRBD1	TGCGCCAGCAGCCAAGATTGGGGACAGGGATACGAGACCCAGTACTTC	CASSQDWGQGYETQYF
TRBJ1-1	TRBV4-1	many	-	TGCGCCAGCAGCTCCTCGGGAGGTGAGGCTGAAGCTTTCTTT	CASSSSGGEAEAFF
TRBJ1-2	TRBV20-1	many	-	TGCAGTGCTAGTCCGGGGGCAAACTATGGCTACACCTTC	CSASPGANYGYTF
TRBJ2-1	TRBV20-1	-	TRBD2	TGCAGTGCTAGGGCCTGTGGCGGGAGGGTGGGACCCTACAATGAGCAGTTCTTC	CSARACGGRVGPYNEQFF
TRBJ1-2	TRBV4-1	many	-	TGCGCCAGCAGCCATGAAGTACAGGTCGAATCCTATGGCTACACCTTC	CASSHEVQVESYGYTF
TRBJ1-6	TRBV28	medium-sized	TRBD1	TGTGCCAGCAGTCCCTCTAAGGGGGCCGGTTCACCCCTCCACTTT	CASSPSKGAGSPLHF
TRBJ1-1	TRBV12-3/TRBV12-4	medium-sized	-	TGTGCCAGCAGTTTAGGCCACGAAGCTTTCTTT	CASSLGHEAFF